Sequencing of this TCR beta chain was carried out in a study of cytomegalovirus exposure and HLA in healthy donors (dated 2017 in TCRdb). About the study as a whole: An earlier analysis of approximately 640 of the donors reported approximately 300 Gb of sequence data and 117 million unique TCR beta sequences from about 200 million T cells. Every discovery cohort repertoire had been produced on one sequencing platform. Along with the roughly 610-subject first cohort, a separate validation cohort of some 130 different subjects was used. Typing coverage varied by locus: about 620-640 donors for A, B, C, DRB1 and DQB1; some 520 for DQA1; nearly 610 for DPA1; under 490 for DPB1. Rather than using new phenotypic data, the later analysis identified candidate immune exposures from TCR beta sequences and from how often those sequences occurred across donors. The aim of the study was to test whether cataloging public T cell receptors could identify signatures of past pathogen exposure. HLA typing covered class I and class II loci at four-digit resolution. High-throughput TCR immunosequencing, statistical association of individual TCRs with disease status, and machine learning were combined to predict cytomegalovirus infection status. To study patterns of TCR occurrence, a later analysis re-analyzed previously published TCR beta repertoires from hundreds of donors and added high-resolution HLA genotyping. An earlier analysis of 587 of the donors applied high-throughput TCR beta sequencing to assess whether each TCR beta V gene segment acted as functional or pseudogenic. Across some 400 genotyped donors of the cohort, an average of approximately 240,000 unique TCR beta nucleotide sequences per donor were sequenced, and roughly a sixth of those sequences were non-productive. Of the roughly 400 genotyped donors, 81% were placed in the genetic ancestry cluster associated with self-reported Caucasian donors. The study profiled the T cell repertoires of approximately 700 subjects by immunosequencing and related them to cytomegalovirus serostatus. Because of strong linkage in the cohort, 4 to 6 DR-DQ haplotypes were treated as single units for association and clustering. A later genetic analysis took genome-wide SNP genotypes for about three fifths of the 666 donors and used that subset as a discovery cohort. Approximately 310 gigabases of sequencing data and some 85 million unique TCR sequences were included in an early release covering under 650 HLA-typed donors. Donor age, sex, ethnicity and CMV serostatus were compiled together with the repertoire data.

Points the paper makes about the study in general: A later genetic analysis reported fewer N-insertions in productive TCRs among donors in an Asian-associated ancestry cluster than the roughly 640-donor mean. A further reported finding was that TCR beta sequences accurately predicted the HLA-A and HLA-B alleles for most subjects in the first cohort. CMV serostatus was the only immune exposure information available for the cohort. In a later analysis, HLA-associated TCR beta chains were found to be more clonally expanded and to have lower generation probabilities than equally common non-associated chains. In a later analysis, the rate of TCR association differed among HLA loci, with DRB1 alleles having the most associated TCRs and HLA-C alleles having the fewest. Because HLA typing was unavailable for some donors at each locus, only the typed subset was used in association tests. Assigning TCR associations to individual alleles was difficult when HLA alleles, especially DR and DQ, strongly co-occurred. A group of highly shared sequence variants was considered likely to be a technical artifact of the sequencing pipeline. Because counts were too low, approximately 18 rarely observed V segments, including chromosome 9 orphons, were excluded from the earlier analysis of around 590 of the donors. In an earlier analysis of approximately 590 of the donors, most TCR beta V segments were observed in productive rearrangements about 87% or about 30% of the time, broadly matching IMGT annotations. An association between a missense DCLRE1C variant and V-gene and J-gene trimming of TCR beta chains was found in a later genetic analysis and replicated in an independent cohort. In a later analysis, 15,000 to 20,000 TCR beta sequences were associated with specific HLA alleles at a false discovery rate of 0.05. In this cohort, only TCR beta chains were sequenced, and detectable features were limited by the absence of alpha or paired-chain data. Presence/absence analyses assumed roughly uniform sequencing depth across donors, an assumption that may not hold. Several of the top co-occurrence clusters appeared to be linked to parvovirus B19, influenza, CMV and Epstein-Barr virus, according to a later analysis. While some public TCRs were present in many individuals, most TCR sequences turned up only very rarely across donors. Most CMV-associated TCR beta chains appeared to be HLA-restricted in a later analysis, and the HLA associations seemed to be driven largely by CMV exposure. It was suggested by the authors that the approach could potentially be generalized to other disease states and immunological phenotypes. In vitro tests confirmed that a few of the cytomegalovirus-associated TCR beta chains recognize cytomegalovirus antigens. Because the 87-base-pair reads could not distinguish some IMGT-functional V segments, including TRBV6-2 and TRBV6-3, those segments were excluded. The study gave a list of over 150 TCR beta chains associated with cytomegalovirus. Linkage disequilibrium might explain the correlated functional status among segregating V segments, but an unknown experimental factor could not be excluded. Cytomegalovirus status was reported to be diagnosed by the classifier with high specificity and sensitivity in both the original and validation cohorts.

There are 12 amino acids in the CDR3, from cysteine to phenylalanine inclusive. CDR3 DNA only is kept here, 36 bases in frame from base 1. The germline V gene sets CDR1 to SGHTA and CDR2 to FQGNSA. V lost 5 bases and J lost 10 bases, and the count of bases not matched to a germline gene is 5. The cohort was made up of approximately 670 healthy bone marrow donors. At the time of sampling, all cohort members were nominally healthy, though unrecorded immune exposures were likely present. The donor tested CMV seropositive, placing the donor among the 289 seropositive members of the cohort. Every donor gave a peripheral blood sample, and the peripheral blood mononuclear cells from that sample were used for TCR beta sequencing. The Qiagen DNeasy Blood Extraction Kit was used to extract genomic DNA from the blood cell samples. Concerning this clone: The specificity of this receptor is unknown. Base qualities were left out, and no much larger clone turns up one base away.

Receptor libraries were prepared by the immunoSEQ multiplex PCR assay. For the multiplex PCR, a mixture combining 60 forward primers for TCR Vbeta segments and 13 reverse primers for TCR Jbeta segments was used. The CDR3 region of rearranged TCR beta genes was amplified from genomic DNA by a multiplex PCR assay. On the Illumina HiSeq System, the amplified TCR beta libraries were sequenced as 87-base-pair reads. The original methods were these. In a later analysis, 80 million or so unique TCR beta chains were counted across the 500 to 700 repertoires, and roughly 11 million of these chains were shared by at least two donors. Raw reads were error-corrected and collapsed into unique sequences with a nearest-neighbor algorithm that merged closely related sequences to remove PCR and sequencing errors. Alignment of CDR3 sequences to IMGT reference sequences was used to assign V, D and J gene segments. For a sequence to be retained, a match of at least six nucleotides to both a V gene segment and a J gene segment was required. Rearrangements were called productive when the CDR3 lacked stop codons and stayed in frame with V and J; all others were non-productive. CDR3 was defined by IMGT convention, running from the second conserved V-encoded cysteine to the conserved J-encoded phenylalanine. In an earlier analysis of around 600 of the donors, sequences lacking an unambiguous match to a single V gene segment were excluded. An earlier analysis of 587 of the donors called V segments functional above 56.7% productive rearrangements and segregating when the between-donor standard deviation exceeded 5%. A statistical classification framework was developed to diagnose cytomegalovirus status using the catalog of TCR beta chain sequences. V and J gene assignment, in a later analysis, came from comparing TCR nucleotide sequences with IMGT/GENE-DB human TR gene sequences. In a later analysis, CDR3 sequences and most-parsimonious VDJ recombination scenarios were assigned using the TCRdist pipeline. In a later analysis, each TCR beta chain was defined by its CDR3 amino acid sequence together with its V-gene family, and reads without a unique V-gene family were excluded. To address suspected cross-contamination and a sequencing artifact, a later analysis removed approximately 600 highly shared, low-generation-probability nucleotide sequences. For each public chain, a later analysis derived a clonal expansion index from normalized ranks of inferred template counts within each repertoire. A later analysis computed generation probabilities with a VDJ recombination model fitted to out-of-frame rearrangements, and checked the results against IGoR. In a later analysis, hypergeometric tests were used to score TCR-TCR, TCR-HLA and TCR-CMV co-occurrence, with a repertoire-size bias correction applied to TCR pairs. A later analysis estimated false discovery rates by permuting HLA or CMV assignments 20 times. In a later analysis, co-occurring TCRs were grouped with DBSCAN, and TCRdist sequence similarity was added when clustering was performed within HLA-allele-positive subsets. For co-occurrence clustering, repertoires with fewer than 30,000 or more than 120,000 public chains were excluded, along with five or six repertoires with anomalous nucleotide sharing. TCRdb took this table from immuneACCESS and kept in-frame rearrangements with V and J called. Such tables lack part of the clones; where checked against another copy, unresolved V genes explain under half of the gap, and the rest is unexplained. V and J calls and clone size are copied from that table; D and trimming were computed from the DNA. This sample holds about 130,000 clones; more than 65% were observed only once. The ten largest clones capture just under 3% of the sample.

This chain joins TRBV7-2 to TRBJ2-1; the central 7 bases match TRBD2. This receptor was obtained from a young woman in good health and CMV-seropositive. The material sequenced was PBMCs. The CDR3 reads as follows: CASSIGAGEQFF. The nucleotide sequence reads TGTGCCAGCAGCATTGGAGCGGGGGAGCAGTTCTTC.